This entry lists 3 T cell receptor beta chains sequenced from one sample in a study of beta chain features in type 1 diabetes. Expressed TCRB transcripts were sequenced because the isolated RNA had all been reverse transcribed beforehand. TCRdb keeps only in-frame clones here, not all; method: immunoSEQ multiplex PCR. There are 900,000 or so clones in the sample; about a sixth occur only once, and roughly 0.025% lies in the top ten. Material for sequencing was naive CD4+ T cells from blood. The origin of the receptors is a woman in her late teens or twenties in good health.

This clone appeared a few times. Distinct nucleotide sequences in the sample also encode this CDR3. This chain links TRBV7-2 with TRBJ2-1; D is unclear. The CDR3 is made up of 12 amino acids. V lost 1 base and J 10 bases, leaving 8 bases between the germline ends. The germline gives CDR1 SGHTA, CDR2 FQGNSA. The CDR3 nucleotides read TGTGCCAGCAGCTTAGTGGCCTTAGAGCAGTTCTTC. Translation gives CASSLVALEQFF.

In its sample, this clone was seen a few times. The chain employs TRBV5-1 and TRBJ2-2; D gene uncertain. The CDR3 loop spans 14 amino acids. Between the trimmed V and J ends, which lost 1 base and 6 bases, there was a span of 10 bases. Germline V gene lookup returns CDR1 SGHRS and CDR2 YFSETQ. CDR3 loop: CASSLFGSAGELFF. CDR3 coding DNA: TGCGCCAGCAGCTTGTTTGGGTCGGCCGGGGAGCTGTTTTTT.

Only a few counts were recorded for this clone. The genes are TRBV28 and TRBJ2-7; 11 bases align to TRBD2. Germline V gene lookup returns CDR1 MDHEN and CDR2 SYDVKM. Trimming removed 5 bases from V and 2 bases from J; junction bases left unmatched: 2. This CDR3 is built from 14 residues. CDR3 DNA sequence: TGTGCCAGCAGTCGTAGCGGGAGGGCCTACGAGCAGTACTTC. This gives the protein CASSRSGRAYEQYF.